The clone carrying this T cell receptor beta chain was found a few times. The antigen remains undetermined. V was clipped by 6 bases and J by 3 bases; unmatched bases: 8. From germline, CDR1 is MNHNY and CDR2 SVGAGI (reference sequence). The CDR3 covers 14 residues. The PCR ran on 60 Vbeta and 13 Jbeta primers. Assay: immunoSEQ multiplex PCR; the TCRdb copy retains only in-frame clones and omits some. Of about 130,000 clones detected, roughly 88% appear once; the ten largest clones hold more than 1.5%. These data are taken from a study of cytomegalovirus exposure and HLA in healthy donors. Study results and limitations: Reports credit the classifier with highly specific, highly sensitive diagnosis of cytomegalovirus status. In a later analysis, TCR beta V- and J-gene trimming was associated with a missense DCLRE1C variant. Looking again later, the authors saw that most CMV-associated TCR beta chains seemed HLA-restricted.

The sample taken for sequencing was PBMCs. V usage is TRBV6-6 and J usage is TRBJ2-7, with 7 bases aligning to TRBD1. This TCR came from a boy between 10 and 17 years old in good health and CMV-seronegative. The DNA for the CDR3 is TGTGCCAGCAGGCTTTGGCAGGGGGTCTACGAGCAGTACTTC. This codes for CASRLWQGVYEQYF.